This T cell receptor beta chain was retrieved from a study of blood T cell repertoires in COVID-19 (dated by TCRdb to the early 2020s). Regarding the research as a whole: The collaborator samples originated in the United States, Italy and Spain and spanned the acute and convalescent phases of COVID-19. Samples were obtained from the ongoing ImmuneRACE study (first 160 participants) and from about 1,300 subjects provided by 6 global collaborators. Nearly every sample came with metadata listing a de-identified subject ID, COVID-19 status, age in years and sex. The material from the prospective study consisted of cDNA or gDNA derived from T cells, B-cell-depleted T cells, or PBMCs. The dataset comprised deeply sampled blood TCRbeta repertoires from subjects exposed to, actively infected with, or recovered from COVID-19. HLA class I and class II types, where available, came from metadata supplied by the sample provider rather than from assay-based typing. The repertoires were released in a freely available public database meant as a resource for research on the immune response to SARS-CoV-2. What the work shows at the level of the full study, not this receptor alone: Clinical and demographic metadata were provided uncurated, with the amount varying by source and participant.

In regard to this clone: It has no known antigen specificity. Base qualities were left out, and no much larger clone turns up one base away.

TCRbeta CDR3 regions were amplified from genomic DNA by means of the immunoSEQ Assay, a bias-controlled multiplex PCR. The paper's data handling went like this. The number of nucleated cells in each sample was estimated from the amplification of reference gene primers within the assay. Sequence reads were collapsed and filtered to measure the absolute abundance of every unique TCRbeta CDR3 rearrangement. For each sample, productive Simpson clonality was calculated as the square root of Simpson's diversity index over productive rearrangements. TCRdb limited this immuneACCESS table to in-frame rearrangements with V and J called. A share of clones is missing; checked studies link under half to unresolved V genes, and the rest is unexplained. The V and J calls and clone size come from that table; D and trimming were worked out from the DNA. This sample gives 150,000 or so clones in total; about four fifths of them show up just once. The top ten clonotypes cover roughly 15% of the sample.

The collaborating institutions used their own protocols to collect whole blood in K2EDTA tubes. Collaborator samples were shipped for TCRbeta analysis as frozen whole blood, isolated PBMCs, or DNA extracted from either sample type. Spanning cysteine to phenylalanine, the CDR3 consists of 13 amino acids. CDR3 DNA only is kept here, 39 bases in frame from base 1. The germline ends are 7 bases apart after V is trimmed by 6 bases and J by 1 base. From a lookup of the germline V gene (reference sequence), CDR1 and CDR2 are LNHDA and SQIVND. The sequenced sample was peripheral blood. The clonotype originates from a human donor with acute or convalescent COVID-19. The donor label of this sample is uncertain. The chain links TRBV19 with TRBJ1-5; TRBD1 is perhaps the D gene, given 5 matching bases. This receptor has the CDR3 CASRDRSNQPQHF. The nucleotide sequence reads TGTGCCAGTAGAGACAGAAGCAATCAGCCCCAGCATTTT.